This T cell receptor beta chain was sequenced for a study of shared clonotypes between healthy human individuals. Study-wide points: Sampling used blood alone; tissue repertoires probably differ.

Without sorting, samples used around 92 million PBMCs for genomic DNA. The assay was carried out at the deep level. Produced via immunoSEQ multiplex PCR; TCRdb's table is partial and in-frame only. The sample carries 450,000 to 650,000 clones, around 78% recorded once. V lost 5 bases, J lost 7 bases, and 7 bases stayed unmatched. CDR3 length: 14 amino acids. CDR1 is LNHDA and CDR2 is SQIVND in the germline V gene (reference sequence). A remark on this clone: No antigen is known for it.

What was sequenced was PBMCs. The chain links TRBV19 to TRBJ1-4; 7 positions agree with TRBD1. The receptor was isolated from a woman between 40 and 55 years old in good health. Some clones in this sample may be carry-over from other donors' samples. For the CDR3, the DNA is TGTGCCAGTAGTGGTGGGACAGTCGGTGAAAAACTGTTTTTT. Its translation: CASSGGTVGEKLFF.